The 16 T cell receptor beta chains reported below all come from one sample, sequenced in a study of tumor-infiltrating lymphocytes in primary liver carcinoma. From approximately 0.5 ug of total RNA, TCR beta-specific cDNA was reverse-transcribed using a constant-region primer. Slightly modified ARM-PCR with three nested multiplex PCR rounds yielded TCR beta libraries. TRBV1-TRBV30 forward primers paired with a C-beta reverse primer were used in the first two PCR rounds, which ran 9 to 10 cycles each. One entry per CDR3 protein results from TCRdb running MiXCR on the multiplex PCR reads. The sample lists 60,000 or so distinct CDR3 sequences, around 64% occurring once. Both RNA and DNA were isolated together from around 20-30 mg of bulk tissue that had not been sorted. Sequenced input: liver tumor tissue from sampling region 2. Documented subset: tumor region T2, inferior pole. The source of these receptors is a middle-aged man with primary liver carcinoma and hepatitis B virus infection.

The CDR3 loop reads CASSGTSGIADTQYF. CDR3 bases: TGTGCCAGCAGTGGGACTAGCGGGATTGCAGATACGCAGTATTTT. The chain uses TRBV6-5 and TRBJ2-3; 13 positions match TRBD2. The CDR3 contains 15 residues. Losses at the gene ends were 5 bases for V and 4 bases for J; bases not matched to a gene: 3. Germline V CDR1 and CDR2: MNHEY, SVGAGI.

This clonotype was observed a handful of times. A read error may explain this, as a much larger clone is one base away. The chain recombines TRBV5-1 with TRBJ2-3; D remains ambiguous. V lost 4 bases and J 2 bases, leaving 20 bases between the germline ends. The CDR3 runs to 17 residues. Looked up from germline, CDR1 is SGHRS and CDR2 is YFSETQ. The CDR3 loop reads CASSPTWTDPDTDTQYF. In DNA, the CDR3 is TGCGCCAGCAGCCCGACCTGGACCGACCCTGACACAGATACGCAGTATTTT.

A remark on this clonotype: Here the CDR3 omits its conserved ending phenylalanine or tryptophan, so a read error is the likely source. The DNA is left out, because the CDR3 cannot be placed on it with certainty; the CDR3 is given as TCRdb lists it. V and J are TRBV28 and TRBJ2-2. Looked up from germline, CDR1 is MDHEN and CDR2 is SYDVKM. Ends included, the CDR3 has 13 residues. CDR3 sequence reads: CASSLQNTGELFS.

Of note for this clonotype: Relative to the germline gene, one junction end is altered; a read error may explain this. V and J are TRBV11-2 and TRBJ1-1; perhaps TRBD1 as D (5 bases). Germline CDR1 SGHAT, CDR2 FQNNGV. The CDR3 totals 16 residues. CDR3 sequence reads: CASSPSRELVNTEDLF. The CDR3, as DNA: TGTGCCAGCAGCCCATCCAGGGAGTTGGTGAACACTGAAGATTTATTT. Looking up the rest from reference TRBV11-2 and TRBJ1-1 gives the full variable domain: EAGVAQSPRYKIIEKRQSVAFWCNPISGHATLYWYQQILGQGPKLLIQFQNNGVVDDSQLPKDRFSAERLKGVDSTLKIQPAKLEDSAVYLCASSPSRELVNTEDLFGQGTRLTVV.

As concerns this clonotype: Mismatch with germline at one junction end may stem from a read error. This rearrangement joins TRBV6-1 to TRBJ1-6; D is undetermined. The CDR3 length is 14 residues. CDR1 is MNHNS and CDR2 is SASEGT in the germline V gene. The CDR3 nucleotides read TGTGCCAGCGACAATCGGGGTTACGGTTCACCCCTCCAGTTT. Its protein is CASDNRGYGSPLQF.

The chain combines TRBV29-1 with TRBJ2-1, with TRBD2 matching over 8 bases. V lost 6 bases to trimming and J lost 4 bases; unmatched junction nucleotides: 5. The CDR3 is 13 residues long. In germline, CDR1 is SQVTM, CDR2 ANQGSEA. CDR3 sequence reads: CSVPGTRYNEQFF. The CDR3 nucleotides read TGCAGCGTCCCCGGGACTAGATACAATGAGCAGTTCTTC.

As regards this clonotype: A much larger clone differs by one base, so this may be a read error. This chain joins TRBV11-3 and TRBJ1-1, with a tentative D call TRBD1 (6 bases). The CDR3 is made up of 13 amino acids. In germline, CDR1 is SGHNT, CDR2 YENEEA. The CDR3: CASSLVGGTETFF. Here the CDR3 DNA reads TGTGCCAGCAGCTTAGTAGGGGGGACTGAAACTTTCTTT.

Concerning this clonotype: Mismatch with germline at one junction end may stem from a read error. CDR3 in amino acids: CASSQGSDRDANTQYF. The CDR3 nucleotides read TGCGCCAGCAGTCAAGGATCGGACAGGGACGCAAATACGCAGTATTTT. This chain links TRBV4-1 with TRBJ2-3; 8 bases line up with TRBD1. CDR3 size: 16 residues. CDR1 is MGHRA and CDR2 is YSYEKL in the germline V gene.

Concerning this clonotype: The junction departs from germline at one end; a sequencing error may be responsible. The chain combines TRBV29-1 with TRBJ2-1, with D possibly being TRBD1 or TRBD2 (7 bases each). The length of the CDR3 is 12 residues. Germline loops: CDR1 SQVTM, CDR2 ANQGSEA. The CDR3 DNA sequence: TGCAGCGCCTGCCCAGGGGGGGATGAGCAATTCTTC. It specifies CSACPGGDEQFF.

This clonotype was recorded a few times. A much larger clone differs from this one at a single base, so this may be a read error. The chain uses TRBV29-1 and TRBJ2-1; D is possibly TRBD2 (6 bases). The CDR3 totals 13 residues. Trimming left V 7 bases short and J 8 bases short, with 18 bases between. Per the germline V gene, CDR1 is SQVTM and CDR2 is ANQGSEA. The CDR3 here is CSGTNGKLYEQFF. DNA for the CDR3: TGCAGCGGGACTAACGGGAAGCTCTATGAGCAGTTCTTC.

As regards this clonotype: A much larger clone lies a single base off, so this may be a read error. The rearrangement uses TRBV7-9 and TRBJ2-5; no clear D. From germline, CDR1 is SEHNR and CDR2 FQNEAQ (reference sequence). This CDR3 region has 15 residues. V was trimmed by 6 bases and J by 8 bases, leaving 22 bases between them. The CDR3 loop reads CASRPVADRRDTQYF. The CDR3, as DNA: TGTGCCAGCAGGCCGGTGGCCGACCGAAGGGATACCCAGTACTTC. The entire variable domain, with the rest obtained from reference TRBV7-9 and TRBJ2-5, is as follows: DTGVSQNPRHKITKRGQNVTFRCDPISEHNRLYWYRQTLGQGPEFLTYFQNEAQLEKSRLLSDRFSAERPKGSFSTLEIQRTEQGDSAMYLCASRPVADRRDTQYFGPGTRLLVL.

Comments on this clonotype: At one end the junction does not follow the germline gene, possibly because of a read error. The rearrangement uses TRBV6-5 and TRBJ1-2, with TRBD1 matching over 8 bases. Germline loops: CDR1 MNHEY, CDR2 SVGAGI. CDR3 length: 13 residues. The CDR3 loop reads CASNYGQGGRYTF. The CDR3 DNA reads TGTGCCAGCAATTACGGACAGGGAGGACGCTACACCTTC.

Worth noting for this clonotype: A read error may produce the germline difference seen at one junction end. The chain combines TRBV6-2 or TRBV6-3 with TRBJ1-5; possible D gene TRBD1, 6 bases. CDR1 and CDR2 (germline): MNHEY, SVGEGT. The CDR3 is 14 residues long. CDR3 nucleotide sequence: TGTGCCAGTAGTTTGGGACAAGTCAATCAGCCCCAGCATTTT. The encoded protein is CASSLGQVNQPQHF.

This clonotype was detected ten times or more. The genes are TRBV29-1 and TRBJ2-2; D might be TRBD1 (6 bases). The germline V gene has CDR1 SQVTM and CDR2 ANQGSEA. CDR3 length: 14 residues. V lost 3 bases, J lost 1 base, and 9 bases lay in between. The CDR3 reads CSVDSGVNTGELFF. DNA of the CDR3: TGCAGCGTTGATTCAGGGGTGAACACCGGGGAGCTGTTTTTT.

This sequence joins TRBV7-9 and TRBJ1-3; no definite D call. There are 18 residues in the CDR3. V lost 0 bases and J lost 0, with 15 bases in between. Germline assignment: CDR1 SEHNR and CDR2 FQNEAQ (reference sequence). CDR3 sequence reads: CASSLAELTLRSGNTIYF. In nucleotides, the CDR3 is TGTGCCAGCAGCTTAGCGGAACTAACCCTCCGCTCTGGAAACACCATATATTTT.

This clonotype appeared once. Likely a read error: the CDR3 ends without its conserved phenylalanine or tryptophan. V usage is TRBV29-1 and J usage is TRBJ2-1, with 7 bases aligning to TRBD2. The germline V gene encodes CDR1 SQVTM and CDR2 ANQGSEA. The CDR3 covers 14 residues. V dropped 7 bases and J dropped 0; count of bases not matched to a gene: 6. CDR3 sequence (DNA): TGCAGCGGAAGAAGCGGGGTCTCCTACAATGAGCAGTTCCTC. Encoded protein: CSGRSGVSYNEQFL.